This T cell receptor (beta chain) derives from a study of shared clonotypes between healthy human individuals. 200 to 250 ng DNA, approximately 31,000 T cell genomes, went into each sorted-subset replicate PCR. Repertoires were generated with immunoSEQ multiplex PCR, while TCRdb's copy carries only in-frame clones and drops some. The sample holds around 2.5 million clones, under 95% seen once. V lost 3 bases, J lost 6 bases, and 13 bases lay in between. CDR3 size: 14 residues. CDR1 and CDR2 (germline): SGDLS, YYNGEE. The J gene is TRBJ2-1, the V gene TRBV9, with D possibly being TRBD1 or TRBD2 (6 bases each). The sequence was collected from a man aged 18-30 years in good health. Some clones in this sample may be carry-over from other donors' samples. The material sequenced was naive CD4+ T cells from PBMCs. Subset specified: CD45RA+ positively selected. Here the CDR3 reads CASSGGAWSNEQFF. CDR3 nucleotides: TGTGCCAGCAGCGGGGGGGCCTGGTCCAATGAGCAGTTCTTC.